The 18 T cell receptor beta chains listed next were all sequenced from one sample in a study of T cell responses to AZD1222 COVID-19 vaccine. Libraries were prepared by immunoSEQ multiplex PCR; TCRdb keeps only in-frame clonotypes and omits some of them. The sample carries more than 85,000 clones, approximately 87% recorded once. The specimen comprised peripheral blood, sampled on day 0 of AZD1222 vaccination. The receptors come from an adult in good health.

This chain connects TRBV7-9 to TRBJ1-5; the D is unclear. V lost 5 bases and J lost 7, with 15 bases in between. Germline V lookup: CDR1 SEHNR, CDR2 FQNEAQ (reference sequence). The CDR3 has 14 residues. Here the CDR3 reads CASSPNTNTQPQHF. The CDR3 bases are TGTGCCAGCAGCCCTAACACGAACACCCAGCCCCAGCATTTT.

The chain combines TRBV29-1 with TRBJ1-5; D is ambiguous. V was pared by 4 bases and J by 4 bases, with 5 bases between. The V gene's germline CDR1 is SQVTM and CDR2 ANQGSEA. CDR3 length: 11 residues. The chain's CDR3 is CSVGGNQPQHF. Written as DNA, the CDR3 is TGCAGCGTTGGAGGGAATCAGCCCCAGCATTTT.

This clone was recorded once. This chain connects TRBV7-2 to TRBJ1-5; tentatively, D is TRBD1 (6 bases). Trimming removed 1 base at V and 3 bases at J, with 10 bases between. CDR1 and CDR2 from the germline V gene are SGHTA and FQGNSA. CDR3 length: 15 residues. This chain's CDR3 is CASSLGTVINQPQHF. DNA of the CDR3: TGTGCCAGCAGCTTAGGGACAGTGATCAATCAGCCCCAGCATTTT. The entire variable domain, with the rest obtained from reference TRBV7-2 and TRBJ1-5, is as follows: GAGVSQSPSNKVTEKGKDVELRCDPISGHTALYWYRQSLGQGLEFLIYFQGNSAPDKSGLPSDRFSAERTGGSVSTLTIQRTQQEDSAVYLCASSLGTVINQPQHFGDGTRLSIL.

This clone was seen more than once but under ten times. This chain links TRBV20-1 with TRBJ1-2; possibly TRBD1 for D (6 bases). V was clipped by 6 bases and J by 4 bases, with 9 bases between them. The CDR3 has 11 residues. In germline, CDR1 is DFQATT, CDR2 SNEGSKA (reference sequence). CDR3 nucleotides: TGCAGTGCCTCGGACAGCTATGGCTACACCTTC. The encoded protein is CSASDSYGYTF.

The rearrangement joins TRBV4-3 to TRBJ2-2; D is unresolved. V was shortened by 2 bases and J by 7 bases, with 8 bases between the two germline ends. This CDR3 region has 13 residues. The germline V gene encodes CDR1 LGHNA and CDR2 YSLEER. The CDR3 nucleotides read TGCGCCAGCAGCCAAATGGGTGGCGGGGAGCTGTTTTTT. The encoded protein is CASSQMGGGELFF.

V and J are TRBV27 and TRBJ1-3, with 7 bases identical to TRBD1. Unmatched junction bases numbered 11, after V lost 3 bases and J lost 3 bases. Per germline, CDR1 MNHEY and CDR2 SMNVEV (reference sequence). The CDR3 consists of 17 residues. CDR3 bases: TGTGCCAGCAGTTTTACCGCTCCCGACAGGGATGGAAACACCATATATTTT. As protein: CASSFTAPDRDGNTIYF.

The V call is TRBV2, the J call TRBJ1-1; no definite D call. Trimming stripped 5 bases from V and 6 bases from J, with 7 bases between. The CDR3 length is 11 residues. Germline V gene lookup returns CDR1 SNHLY and CDR2 FYNNEI. CDR3 loop: CASSSFAEAFF. The CDR3 coding sequence is TGTGCCAGCAGTTCCTTCGCTGAAGCTTTCTTT.

This chain links TRBV11-1 with TRBJ1-5; D gene unclear. V was trimmed by 4 bases and J by 5 bases, leaving 9 bases between them. Germline-derived CDR1 and CDR2 are SGHAT and FQDESV (reference sequence). The CDR3 is made up of 13 amino acids. CDR3 coding DNA: TGTGCCAGCAGCTCCGGGTCCGATCAGCCCCAGCATTTT. Its protein product is CASSSGSDQPQHF.

The rearrangement joins TRBV18 to TRBJ2-6; D is unclear. Germline lookup yields CDR1 KGHSH and CDR2 LQKENI. The ends were cut back, 2 bases at V and 4 bases at J, with 12 bases in the middle. The CDR3 has 16 residues. CDR3 bases: TGTGCCAGCTCACCATTAACCCAGGCCGGGGCCAACGTCCTGACTTTC. Translating it yields CASSPLTQAGANVLTF.

V usage is TRBV10-3 and J usage is TRBJ1-6; D perhaps matches TRBD1 (5 bases). Deletions cut 10 bases from V and 7 bases from J, with 14 bases between. Germline loops: CDR1 ENHRY, CDR2 SYGVKD. The CDR3 consists of 13 residues. This CDR3 is CATMTEANSPLHF. CDR3 DNA sequence: TGTGCCACCATGACAGAGGCAAATTCACCCCTCCACTTT.

The V and J genes are TRBV19 and TRBJ1-6, with 9 bases aligning to TRBD1. This CDR3 contains 15 residues. With 5 bases clipped from V and 9 bases from J, the junction kept 8 bases outside the gene matches. CDR1 LNHDA and CDR2 SQIVND come from the germline V gene (reference sequence). CDR3 nucleotides: TGTGCCAGTAGTTCCCGGACAGGGGAAGGTTCACCCCTCCACTTT. It translates to CASSSRTGEGSPLHF.

The CDR3: CASSLDIMNTEAFF. In DNA form, the CDR3 reads TGTGCCAGCTCACTAGACATAATGAACACTGAAGCTTTCTTT. The V call is TRBV18, the J call TRBJ1-1; D is undetermined. Germline V gene lookup returns CDR1 KGHSH and CDR2 LQKENI. The V end was cut by 4 bases, the J end by 0 bases, with 9 bases between. The CDR3 is 14 amino acids. The full variable domain, in which reference TRBV18 and TRBJ1-1 provide the parts outside the CDR3, is NAGVMQNPRHLVRRRGQEARLRCSPMKGHSHVYWYRQLPEEGLKFMVYLQKENIIDESGMPKERFSAEFPKEGPSILRIQQVVRGDSAAYFCASSLDIMNTEAFFGQGTRLTVV.

The chain recombines TRBV18 with TRBJ1-6; D not resolved. V shed 4 bases and J shed 6 bases, with 16 bases lying between them. The CDR3 extends over 16 amino acids. CDR1 is KGHSH and CDR2 is LQKENI in the germline V gene. The CDR3 nucleotides read TGTGCCAGCTCACGAAACCCAGGCCCTGCTAATTCACCCCTCCACTTT. As protein: CASSRNPGPANSPLHF.

The rearrangement links TRBV28 to TRBJ2-7; 10 positions match TRBD2. The CDR3 is 15 residues long. The J segment lost 4 bases and the V segment lost 4 bases, leaving 7 bases of the junction unmatched. The germline gives CDR1 MDHEN, CDR2 SYDVKM. CDR3 in amino acids: CASSSPSGGGYEQYF. CDR3 bases: TGTGCCAGCAGTTCGCCTAGCGGGGGAGGGTACGAGCAGTACTTC.

The chain carries TRBV7-3 and TRBJ2-7; the D gene is possibly TRBD2 (5 bases). V lost 5 bases and J 6 bases, leaving 17 bases between the germline ends. The CDR3 runs to 14 residues. Germline V gene lookup returns CDR1 SGHTA and CDR2 FQGTGA. CDR3 region: CASSPTGIGGEQYF. The CDR3 DNA reads TGTGCCAGCAGCCCCACGGGCATTGGAGGCGAGCAGTACTTC.

This chain joins TRBV7-3 and TRBJ2-1; TRBD2 agrees at 7 bases. CDR3 length: 12 amino acids. V trimming: 5 bases; J trimming: 7 bases; junction bases outside the gene matches: 2. From germline, CDR1 is SGHTA and CDR2 FQGTGA. CDR3 DNA sequence: TGTGCCAGCAGCCAGCGGGGAAATGAGCAGTTCTTC. Translation gives CASSQRGNEQFF.

The V and J genes are TRBV4-2 and TRBJ1-4, with 9 bases aligning to TRBD1. Per germline, CDR1 LGHNA and CDR2 YNFKEQ. The CDR3 spans 16 residues. V dropped 0 bases and J dropped 7; count of bases not matched to a gene: 6. CDR3 sequence: CASSQDPGTGFEKLFF. CDR3 nucleotide sequence: TGTGCCAGCAGCCAAGATCCCGGGACAGGGTTTGAAAAACTGTTTTTT.

The rearrangement joins TRBV19 to TRBJ1-4; D is possibly TRBD1 (6 bases). Germline assignment: CDR1 LNHDA and CDR2 SQIVND (reference sequence). V shed 6 bases and J shed 0 bases, with 14 bases lying between them. CDR3 length equals 16 residues. CDR3 amino acids: CASSPRQASTNEKLFF. The CDR3 DNA sequence: TGTGCCAGTAGCCCCAGACAGGCTTCAACTAATGAAAAACTGTTTTTT.